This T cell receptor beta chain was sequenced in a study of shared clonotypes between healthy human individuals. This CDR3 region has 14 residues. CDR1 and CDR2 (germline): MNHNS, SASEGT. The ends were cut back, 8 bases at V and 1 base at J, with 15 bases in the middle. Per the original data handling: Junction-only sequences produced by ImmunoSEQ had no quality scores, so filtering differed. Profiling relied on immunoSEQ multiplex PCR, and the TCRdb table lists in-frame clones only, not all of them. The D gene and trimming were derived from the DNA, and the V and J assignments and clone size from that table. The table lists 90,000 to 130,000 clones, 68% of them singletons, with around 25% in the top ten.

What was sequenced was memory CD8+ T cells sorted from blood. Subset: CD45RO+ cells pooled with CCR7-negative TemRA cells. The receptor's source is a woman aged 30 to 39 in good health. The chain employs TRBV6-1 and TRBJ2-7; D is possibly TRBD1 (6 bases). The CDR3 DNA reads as TGTGCCAGCTCCCCTAGGGGACAATCCTACGAGCAGTACTTC. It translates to CASSPRGQSYEQYF.